The 16 T cell receptor beta chains listed next were all sequenced from one sample in a study of blood T cell repertoires in COVID-19. Generated by immunoSEQ multiplex PCR, the TCRdb table keeps only in-frame clones and is missing some. There are about 230,000 clones in the sample; approximately 84% occur only once, and 11% lies in the top ten. Material: peripheral blood. Receptor source: a man aged 45-65 years with COVID-19, enrolled during active disease.

This clone was seen a single time. The rearrangement links TRBV30 to TRBJ2-7; 16 bases match TRBD2. V was clipped by 3 bases and J by 2 bases; unmatched bases: 4. The CDR3 covers 16 residues. Germline loops: CDR1 GTSNPN, CDR2 SVGIG (reference sequence). CDR3 amino acids: CAWSAGTSGGAYEQYF. The CDR3, as DNA: TGTGCCTGGAGCGCCGGGACTAGCGGGGGGGCCTACGAGCAGTACTTC.

The rearrangement uses TRBV27 and TRBJ2-1; D might be TRBD2 (5 bases). Trimming pared 5 bases from V and 3 bases from J, leaving 11 bases between. The CDR3 has 14 residues. In germline, CDR1 is MNHEY, CDR2 SMNVEV (reference sequence). The CDR3 region is CASSPRLHYNEQFF. The CDR3 region has the DNA TGTGCCAGCAGTCCACGACTACACTACAATGAGCAGTTCTTC.

The V gene is TRBV7-3, the J gene TRBJ2-1, with D possibly being TRBD2 (6 bases). This CDR3 has 13 residues. Germline V lookup: CDR1 SGHTA, CDR2 FQGTGA. V lost 5 bases to trimming and J lost 7 bases, with 12 bases between them. CDR3 bases: TGTGCCAGCAGCCCCTGGGGAGGTAATGAGCAGTTCTTC. Its protein product is CASSPWGGNEQFF.

The chain has TRBV7-6 and TRBJ2-1; TRBD2 agrees at 13 bases. J was trimmed by 7 bases and V by 5 bases; bases with no gene match: 8. CDR3 length: 16 amino acids. Per the germline V gene, CDR1 is SGHVS and CDR2 is FNYEAQ. CDR3 sequence (DNA): TGTGCCAGCAGCGTAGGGACTAGCGGGATTCTTAATGAGCAGTTCTTC. Encoded protein: CASSVGTSGILNEQFF. Filled out from reference TRBV7-6 and TRBJ2-1, the complete variable domain reads GAGVSQSPRYKVTKRGQDVALRCDPISGHVSLYWYRQALGQGPEFLTYFNYEAQQDKSGLPNDRFSAERPEGSISTLTIQRTEQRDSAMYRCASSVGTSGILNEQFFGPGTRLTVL.

This chain connects TRBV4-1 to TRBJ1-1; D may be TRBD1 (5 bases). Germline V CDR1 and CDR2: MGHRA, YSYEKL. The CDR3 contains 14 residues. V lost 0 bases to trimming and J lost 11 bases, with 16 bases between them. The CDR3 protein is CASSQDLGGEGAFF. CDR3 nucleotide sequence: TGCGCCAGCAGCCAAGATCTGGGGGGAGAAGGGGCTTTCTTT.

The chain is built from TRBV2 and TRBJ2-2; 10 nucleotides align to TRBD2. V lost 6 bases, J lost 0 bases, and 7 bases stayed unmatched. The CDR3 totals 17 residues. Germline-derived CDR1 and CDR2 are SNHLY and FYNNEI. The CDR3 nucleotides read TGTGCCAGCAGGAGGACTAGCGGTTTATCGAACACCGGGGAGCTGTTTTTT. This gives the protein CASRRTSGLSNTGELFF.

This chain uses TRBV21-1 with TRBJ2-5; TRBD2, the table's D call, lacks a check against the DNA. TRBV21-1 is labeled a pseudogene. The CDR3 totals 20 residues. The CDR3 loop is CASSQAPSTSGKFPKETQYF. The CDR3 DNA is TGTGCCAGCAGCCAAGCTCCCTCTACTAGCGGGAAATTCCCTAAAGAGACCCAGTACTTC.

This clone turned up a few times. The V gene is TRBV12-3 or TRBV12-4, the J gene TRBJ1-2; D gene uncertain. Trimming cost V 2 bases and J 5 bases, with 6 bases left between them. CDR3 length: 12 residues. CDR3 residues: CASSLNQYGYTF. For the CDR3, the DNA is TGTGCCAGCAGTTTAAATCAATATGGCTACACCTTC.

In this sample, this clone turned up a few times. J is TRBJ1-5 and V is TRBV3-1 (or the pseudogene TRBV3-2); maybe TRBD1 (6 bases). With 4 bases removed from V and 7 bases from J, the gap between germline ends came to 14 bases. The CDR3 contains 14 residues. CDR1 and CDR2 (germline): LGHDT, YNNKEL (reference sequence). The CDR3 here is CASSPLGGEQPQHF. CDR3 in DNA: TGTGCCAGCAGCCCCCTAGGGGGGGAGCAGCCCCAGCATTTT.

This clone occurred once. The rearrangement links TRBV7-6 to TRBJ1-5; TRBD1 agrees at 9 bases. The ends lost 5 bases at V and 4 bases at J; junction bases unmatched: 6. The CDR3 extends over 15 amino acids. Per germline, CDR1 SGHVS and CDR2 FNYEAQ. The CDR3 is CASSPRTGVNQPQHF. DNA of the CDR3: TGTGCCAGCAGCCCTCGGACAGGGGTAAATCAGCCCCAGCATTTT.

The J gene is TRBJ1-2, the V gene TRBV12-3 or TRBV12-4; D is uncertain. Deletions cut 6 bases from V and 3 bases from J, with 11 bases between. This CDR3 is 13 amino acids long. CDR3 residues: CASSLSPDYGYTF. The CDR3 bases are TGTGCCAGCAGCCTTAGCCCAGACTATGGCTACACCTTC.

V gene TRBV7-9 combines with J gene TRBJ2-7, with D possibly being TRBD1 (5 bases). The CDR3 sequence is 14 residues long. Germline CDR1 is SEHNR and CDR2 is FQNEAQ (reference sequence). Between the trimmed V and J ends, which lost 3 bases and 2 bases, there was a span of 11 bases. CDR3 in amino acids: CASSLGLIAYEQYF. CDR3 coding DNA: TGTGCCAGCAGCTTGGGGCTTATAGCCTACGAGCAGTACTTC.

The rearrangement joins TRBV5-8 to TRBJ1-1, with D possibly TRBD1 on 5 matching bases. The ends were cut back, 0 bases at V and 4 bases at J, with 16 bases in the middle. The CDR3 extends over 16 amino acids. In germline, CDR1 is SGHTS, CDR2 YDEGEE. The CDR3 DNA reads as TGTGCCAGCAGCTTGGGCCAGGGTAAGGTTGGCACTGAAGCTTTCTTT. Translation: CASSLGQGKVGTEAFF.

The chain recombines TRBV27 with TRBJ2-7, with a tentative D call TRBD1 (6 bases). This CDR3 has 15 amino acids. Germline V gene lookup returns CDR1 MNHEY and CDR2 SMNVEV (reference sequence). V was clipped by 2 bases and J by 4 bases, with 15 bases between them. In nucleotides, the CDR3 is TGTGCCAGCAGTTTAAGCCAGGGGCTTATGTACGAGCAGTACTTC. Amino acid sequence: CASSLSQGLMYEQYF.

There are a few counts of this clone. The rearrangement joins TRBV19 to TRBJ1-6; TRBD1 aligns across 8 bases. The CDR3 consists of 15 residues. Germline V gene data show CDR1 as LNHDA and CDR2 as SQIVND (reference sequence). Trimming at V came to 6 bases and at J to 2 bases, leaving 3 bases not matched to a gene. Here the CDR3 DNA reads TGTGCCAGTAGCGACAGGGGCACCTATAATTCACCCCTCCACTTT. Its protein product is CASSDRGTYNSPLHF.

The rearrangement joins TRBV27 to TRBJ1-2, with D maybe TRBD1 (6 bases). The germline CDR1 and CDR2 sequences are MNHEY and SMNVEV (reference sequence). Trimming shortened V by 4 bases and J by 8 bases, and 11 bases separated the two germline ends. The CDR3 length is 12 residues. CDR3 in DNA: TGTGCCAGCAGTTCACAGGGAGGGGGCTACACCTTC. Amino acids: CASSSQGGGYTF.